The entry below describes one T cell receptor beta chain. Its antigen remains unidentified. The entry originates in a study of T cell responses to AZD1222 COVID-19 vaccine. V lost 3 bases to trimming and J lost 7 bases, with 21 bases between them. The CDR3 extends over 16 amino acids. The germline V gene encodes CDR1 LNHDA and CDR2 SQIVND (reference sequence). Whole-study findings and limits: When two AZD1222 doses had been given, Spike-specific TCR breadth and depth rose. Researchers took repertoire samples only after the peak T cell response had come. The donor cohort was predominantly white British with a female majority, and clonal diversity may have been underestimated.

Sequencing was performed with immunoSEQ multiplex PCR; in TCRdb, only in-frame clones are kept and a portion is missing. Among about 150,000 clones listed, about nine tenths were seen once. The sequencing here drew on peripheral blood, taken 28 days after the second AZD1222 dose. The rearrangement joins TRBV19 to TRBJ1-2, with D possibly matching TRBD1 (6 bases). The sequence was obtained from an adult who received the AZD1222 COVID-19 vaccine. The CDR3 loop reads CASSIGDGGRGGGYTF. Written as DNA, the CDR3 is TGTGCCAGTAGTATCGGAGACGGGGGCAGAGGGGGTGGCTACACCTTC.